Following are 5 T cell receptor beta chains from one sample sequenced in a study of cytomegalovirus exposure and HLA in healthy donors (dated by TCRdb to 2015 to 2018). Library preparation used the immunoSEQ multiplex PCR assay. The multiplex PCR relied on a mix of 60 forward primers for TCR Vbeta segments and 13 reverse primers for TCR Jbeta segments. In TCRdb, the immuneACCESS table is reduced to in-frame sequences with V and J assigned. These tables do not hold every clone; where another copy was compared, an unresolved V gene accounts for under half, and the others remain unexplained. The sample table holds more than 95,000 clones, of which more than 75% were seen once. The ten largest clones add up to approximately 10% of the sample. The material sequenced was PBMCs. These receptors all stem from a young woman in good health and CMV-seropositive.

The chain links TRBV15 to TRBJ1-1; TRBD1 aligns across 7 bases. Germline loops: CDR1 LNHNV, CDR2 YYDKDF (reference sequence). V lost 11 bases to trimming and J lost 5 bases; unmatched junction nucleotides: 11. This CDR3 contains 13 residues. CDR3 coding DNA: TGTGCCGTGGCGACAGGGCTAAAGACTGAAGCTTTCTTT. Translated, it gives CAVATGLKTEAFF.

This clone is a singleton in its sample. This sequence joins TRBV9 and TRBJ2-3, with D maybe TRBD1 (5 bases). Trimming removed 1 base at V and 2 bases at J, with 14 bases between. The CDR3 consists of 16 residues. Germline assignment: CDR1 SGDLS and CDR2 YYNGEE. CDR3 coding DNA: TGTGCCAGCAGCGTACCGCGCCAGGGATACACAGATACGCAGTATTTT. As protein: CASSVPRQGYTDTQYF.

In its sample, this clone was seen once. The CDR3 reads CASSPDGVQPQHF. The DNA of the CDR3 is TGTGCCAGCAGCCCGGACGGGGTTCAGCCCCAGCATTTT. The V and J genes are TRBV11-2 and TRBJ1-5; D gene unclear. This CDR3 spans 13 amino acids. Deletions cut 5 bases from V and 6 bases from J, with 11 bases between. Looked up from germline, CDR1 is SGHAT and CDR2 is FQNNGV.

The chain is built from TRBV2 and TRBJ2-7, with a possible D match to TRBD2 (5 bases). Germline lookup yields CDR1 SNHLY and CDR2 FYNNEI. With 6 bases removed from V and 4 bases from J, the gap between germline ends came to 16 bases. This CDR3 is built from 14 residues. The CDR3 nucleotides read TGTGCCAGCAGGCCGGAGGCATGGGGTTACGAGCAGTACTTC. As protein: CASRPEAWGYEQYF.

The genes are TRBV5-4 and TRBJ2-1; the match to TRBD2 covers 10 bases. The V and J ends lost 1 base and 8 bases, in that order; junction bases with no gene match: 3. Germline loops: CDR1 SGHNT, CDR2 YYREEE (reference sequence). This CDR3 is 14 amino acids long. CDR3: CASSLLLAGYEQFF. The CDR3 DNA is TGTGCCAGCAGCTTGTTACTAGCGGGATATGAGCAGTTCTTC.